Listed here are 32 T cell receptor beta chains from one sample, sequenced in a study of T cell responses to AZD1222 COVID-19 vaccine. The table came from immunoSEQ multiplex PCR; TCRdb's copy has only in-frame clones and leaves some out. The sample holds roughly 150,000 clones, around 93% seen once. The material sequenced was peripheral blood, taken 28 days after the second AZD1222 dose. The receptor set was obtained from an adult who received the AZD1222 COVID-19 vaccine.

The V call is TRBV2, the J call TRBJ1-2; tentative D call: TRBD1 (6 bases). The germline V gene encodes CDR1 SNHLY and CDR2 FYNNEI. V was clipped by 6 bases and J by 4 bases, with 15 bases between them. There are 14 residues in the CDR3. This CDR3 reads CASSTIQGTYGYTF. Here the CDR3 DNA reads TGTGCCAGCAGCACGATCCAGGGGACCTATGGCTACACCTTC.

The rearrangement uses TRBV28 and TRBJ2-1; 10 nucleotides line up with TRBD2. Germline assignment: CDR1 MDHEN and CDR2 SYDVKM. The CDR3 contains 17 residues. V lost 6 bases to trimming and J lost 6 bases; unmatched junction nucleotides: 14. Here the CDR3 reads CASRGGLAERRSNEQFF. CDR3 bases: TGTGCCAGCAGAGGTGGACTAGCGGAACGAAGGAGCAATGAGCAGTTCTTC.

The chain carries TRBV6-5 and TRBJ1-1; tentative D call: TRBD1 (6 bases). CDR1 is MNHEY and CDR2 is SVGAGI in the germline V gene. Trimming took 6 bases from V and 4 from J, leaving 15 bases between them. The CDR3 is made up of 14 amino acids. CDR3 sequence reads: CASRPTGSVTEAFF. The CDR3 region has the DNA TGTGCCAGCAGACCCACAGGGTCTGTCACTGAAGCTTTCTTT.

The chain uses TRBV7-2 and TRBJ2-7; D remains ambiguous. CDR1 and CDR2 from the germline V gene are SGHTA and FQGNSA. The CDR3 spans 14 residues. With 3 bases removed from V and 3 bases from J, the gap between germline ends came to 12 bases. CDR3 protein: CASSLGQINYEQYF. DNA for the CDR3: TGTGCCAGCAGCTTGGGTCAGATCAACTACGAGCAGTACTTC.

The V and J genes are TRBV5-1 and TRBJ2-1; a possible D gene is TRBD2 (6 bases). Germline-derived CDR1 and CDR2 are SGHRS and YFSETQ. CDR3 length: 17 residues. Trimming left V 0 bases short and J 6 bases short, with 19 bases between. The CDR3, as DNA: TGCGCCAGCAGCTTGGCCCTTAGCGGAACAGGACCCAATGAGCAGTTCTTC. Translated: CASSLALSGTGPNEQFF. The whole variable domain, filled in from reference TRBV5-1 and TRBJ2-1, reads KAGVTQTPRYLIKTRGQQVTLSCSPISGHRSVSWYQQTPGQGLQFLFEYFSETQRNKGNFPGRFSGRQFSNSRSEMNVSTLELGDSALYLCASSLALSGTGPNEQFFGPGTRLTVL.

This clone was picked up one time. This sequence joins TRBV5-1 and TRBJ2-7, with 8 bases aligning to TRBD1. Germline CDR1 is SGHRS and CDR2 is YFSETQ. This CDR3 spans 14 amino acids. V gave up 1 base and J gave up 4 bases; unmatched junction bases: 4. The CDR3: CASSLQGARYEQYF. CDR3 nucleotides: TGCGCCAGCAGCTTGCAGGGGGCGCGGTACGAGCAGTACTTC.

The rearrangement uses TRBV5-6 and TRBJ2-5, with unresolved D. V shed 0 bases and J shed 0 bases, with 9 bases lying between them. CDR3 length: 15 residues. Germline values: CDR1 SGHDT, CDR2 YYEEEE. The CDR3 DNA is TGTGCCAGCAGCTTGGTCGGACCTAACCAAGAGACCCAGTACTTC. Translation: CASSLVGPNQETQYF. Full variable domain (missing parts from reference TRBV5-6 and TRBJ2-5): DAGVTQSPTHLIKTRGQQVTLRCSPKSGHDTVSWYQQALGQGPQFIFQYYEEEERQRGNFPDRFSGHQFPNYSSELNVNALLLGDSALYLCASSLVGPNQETQYFGPGTRLLVL.

V usage is TRBV9 and J usage is TRBJ2-6; 10 nucleotides agree with TRBD1. The germline CDR1 and CDR2 sequences are SGDLS and YYNGEE. The V and J ends lost 5 bases and 3 bases, in that order; junction bases with no gene match: 5. This CDR3 is 16 amino acids long. The CDR3 DNA follows: TGTGCCAGCAGAGGGACAGGGGAGTATGGGGCCAACGTCCTGACTTTC. Protein sequence: CASRGTGEYGANVLTF.

The rearrangement links TRBV7-9 to TRBJ2-7; maybe TRBD1 (5 bases). Germline V lookup: CDR1 SEHNR, CDR2 FQNEAQ (reference sequence). This CDR3 has 14 amino acids. The ends were cut back, 4 bases at V and 0 bases at J, with 10 bases in the middle. The CDR3, as DNA: TGTGCCAGCAGCTCCTACAGGAGCTCCTACGAGCAGTACTTC. Translated, it gives CASSSYRSSYEQYF.

This clone has more than one count but fewer than ten. The chain employs TRBV5-1 and TRBJ1-2; TRBD1 matches at 9 bases. The CDR3 is 15 amino acids. Losses at the gene ends were 0 bases for V and 6 bases for J; bases not matched to a gene: 6. CDR1 is SGHRS, CDR2 YFSETQ, per germline. The CDR3 bases are TGCGCCAGCAGCTTGGACGGGGACAGGGCAGATGGCTACACCTTC. Protein sequence: CASSLDGDRADGYTF.

The chain links TRBV18 to TRBJ2-3; D is uncertain. Trimming removed 4 bases from V and 4 bases from J, with 15 bases in between. The CDR3 runs 15 residues. Germline V gives CDR1 KGHSH, CDR2 LQKENI. CDR3 sequence reads: CASSLGPSPPDTQYF. The CDR3 bases are TGTGCCAGCTCACTCGGACCCAGCCCCCCAGATACGCAGTATTTT. The full variable domain, with the rest looked up from reference TRBV18 and TRBJ2-3, is NAGVMQNPRHLVRRRGQEARLRCSPMKGHSHVYWYRQLPEEGLKFMVYLQKENIIDESGMPKERFSAEFPKEGPSILRIQQVVRGDSAAYFCASSLGPSPPDTQYFGPGTRLTVL.

The chain employs TRBV18 and TRBJ2-1; perhaps TRBD1 as D (6 bases). This CDR3 is built from 14 residues. The V end was cut by 1 base, the J end by 2 bases, with 6 bases between. Germline CDR1 and CDR2: KGHSH and LQKENI. The CDR3 protein is CASSPQGAYNEQFF. The CDR3 nucleotides are TGTGCCAGCTCACCACAGGGGGCCTACAATGAGCAGTTCTTC.

The rearrangement joins TRBV12-3 or TRBV12-4 to TRBJ1-1; D not certain. Between the trimmed V and J ends, which lost 3 bases and 0 bases, there was a span of 5 bases. The length of the CDR3 is 13 residues. CDR3 nucleotide sequence: TGTGCCAGCAGTTTCACTGTGAACACTGAAGCTTTCTTT. It codes for CASSFTVNTEAFF.

The chain couples TRBV15 to TRBJ1-2; TRBD1 matches at 8 bases. CDR1 LNHNV and CDR2 YYDKDF come from the germline V gene (reference sequence). The V segment lost 3 bases and the J segment 4 bases; nucleotides outside the gene matches: 4. This CDR3 has 14 amino acids. CDR3 DNA sequence: TGTGCCACCAGCAGTACCGGACAGGGCTATGGCTACACCTTC. Its protein product is CATSSTGQGYGYTF.

This chain joins TRBV24-1 and TRBJ1-1, with D tentatively TRBD1 (5 bases). There are 15 residues in the CDR3. Trimming took 7 bases from V and 2 from J, leaving 16 bases between them. Germline V gene sequence: CDR1 KGHDR, CDR2 SFDVKD. CDR3 coding DNA: TGTGCCACCAGAGACCGGGACGAGGGAAACACTGAAGCTTTCTTT. This translates into CATRDRDEGNTEAFF.

The chain has TRBV5-5 and TRBJ2-2; 12 bases map to TRBD2. CDR3 length equals 17 residues. CDR1 is SGHKS, CDR2 YYEKEE, per germline (reference sequence). The V segment lost 2 bases and the J segment 4 bases; nucleotides outside the gene matches: 6. CDR3: CASSLRTGLAGTGELFF. The CDR3 nucleotides are TGTGCCAGCAGCTTAAGGACGGGACTAGCGGGCACCGGGGAGCTGTTTTTT.

This clone was observed a handful of times. The chain is built from TRBV7-9 and TRBJ2-3, with D maybe TRBD2 (7 bases). Trimming pared 8 bases from V and 4 bases from J, leaving 10 bases between. The CDR3 is 12 residues long. Germline CDR1 and CDR2: SEHNR and FQNEAQ (reference sequence). Written as DNA, the CDR3 is TGTGCCAGCGGGGAGGGGGCAGATACGCAGTATTTT. Protein: CASGEGADTQYF.

This chain links TRBV7-9 with TRBJ2-7, with 8 bases fitting TRBD1. This CDR3 region has 15 residues. Germline V lookup: CDR1 SEHNR, CDR2 FQNEAQ (reference sequence). J was trimmed by 6 bases and V by 4 bases; bases with no gene match: 11. The CDR3 DNA is TGTGCCAGCAGCTCTGTCGGACAGGGACTCTCCGAGCAGTACTTC. This encodes CASSSVGQGLSEQYF.

The chain links TRBV29-1 to TRBJ2-1; D remains unclear. CDR1 SQVTM and CDR2 ANQGSEA come from the germline V gene. V was shortened by 7 bases and J by 6 bases, with 10 bases between the two germline ends. The length of the CDR3 is 11 residues. CDR3 in amino acids: CSAHDPNEQFF. The DNA of the CDR3 is TGCAGCGCTCATGACCCCAATGAGCAGTTCTTC.

The chain couples TRBV29-1 to TRBJ1-1; tentative D call: TRBD1 (5 bases). Trimming removed 1 base from V and 1 base from J, with 10 bases in between. Germline V gene sequence: CDR1 SQVTM, CDR2 ANQGSEA. The CDR3 is 14 residues long. DNA of the CDR3: TGCAGCGTTGAAGTTGTGGACAAGAACACTGAAGCTTTCTTT. It yields the protein CSVEVVDKNTEAFF.

The chain links TRBV19 to TRBJ2-5; 8 bases map to TRBD2. Trimming at V came to 3 bases and at J to 0 bases, leaving 3 bases not matched to a gene. Germline V gene lookup returns CDR1 LNHDA and CDR2 SQIVND (reference sequence). The CDR3 length is 15 residues. For the CDR3, the DNA is TGTGCCAGTAGTATTAGAGCGGGGGACCAAGAGACCCAGTACTTC. It specifies CASSIRAGDQETQYF.

The chain combines TRBV6-5 with TRBJ2-3, with D possibly matching TRBD1 (5 bases). Trimming stripped 6 bases from V and 6 bases from J, with 13 bases between. Per germline, CDR1 MNHEY and CDR2 SVGAGI. The CDR3 loop spans 13 amino acids. CDR3 nucleotides: TGTGCCAGCAGCCTTACCCCAGGGGATACGCAGTATTTT. This codes for CASSLTPGDTQYF.

V is TRBV5-8 and J is TRBJ1-5, with D unclear. The V end lost 0 bases, the J end lost 6 bases, and 1 base lay between the germline ends. CDR3 length equals 11 residues. Germline V CDR1 and CDR2: SGHTS, YDEGEE. The CDR3 loop is CASSLGQPQHF. CDR3 DNA sequence: TGTGCCAGCAGCTTGGGTCAGCCCCAGCATTTT.

As DNA, the CDR3 is TGTGCCACCAGTGAGACCGGGCGAGAGACCCAGTACTTC. As protein: CATSETGRETQYF. V usage is TRBV24-1 and J usage is TRBJ2-5; D is uncertain. V was shortened by 4 bases and J by 4 bases, with 9 bases between the two germline ends. Germline CDR1 KGHDR, CDR2 SFDVKD. The CDR3 runs 13 residues.

V and J are TRBV15 and TRBJ1-2; TRBD1 aligns across 7 bases. Germline CDR1 reads LNHNV; CDR2 reads YYDKDF (reference sequence). The length of the CDR3 is 15 residues. V was clipped by 5 bases and J by 4 bases; unmatched bases: 10. The CDR3 sequence: CATSPTRGLGYGYTF. The CDR3 DNA reads TGTGCCACCAGCCCAACGAGGGGGCTGGGCTATGGCTACACCTTC.

The table lists this clone with a count of one. The chain is built from TRBV3-1 (or the pseudogene TRBV3-2) and TRBJ2-5; maybe TRBD1 (6 bases). With 4 bases removed from V and 2 bases from J, the gap between germline ends came to 11 bases. The CDR3 has 14 amino acids. In germline, CDR1 is LGHDT, CDR2 YNNKEL (reference sequence). This CDR3 reads CASSPGVSQETQYF. DNA for the CDR3: TGTGCCAGCAGCCCAGGGGTCTCGCAAGAGACCCAGTACTTC.

V gene TRBV2 combines with J gene TRBJ2-1; 7 bases fit TRBD2. Losses at the gene ends were 7 bases for V and 6 bases for J; bases not matched to a gene: 9. CDR3 length: 14 amino acids. CDR1 is SNHLY, CDR2 FYNNEI, per germline. The CDR3 protein is CASIPGEGVNEQFF. DNA for the CDR3: TGTGCCAGCATCCCGGGGGAGGGTGTCAATGAGCAGTTCTTC.

The gene calls are TRBV7-9 and TRBJ1-3, with 7 bases matching TRBD1. Germline-derived CDR1 and CDR2 are SEHNR and FQNEAQ (reference sequence). This CDR3 contains 17 residues. The V and J ends lost 6 bases and 4 bases, in that order; junction bases with no gene match: 15. CDR3 residues: CASRPLLGQVPGNTIYF. As DNA, the CDR3 is TGTGCCAGCAGGCCTTTGCTCGGACAGGTGCCCGGAAACACCATATATTTT.

The chain uses TRBV19 and TRBJ1-3, with 7 bases matching TRBD1. Germline assignment: CDR1 LNHDA and CDR2 SQIVND (reference sequence). The CDR3 has 15 amino acids. The junction had 9 bases not matched to a gene; V was cut back by 6 bases and J by 4 bases. The CDR3 loop reads CASRLTGAGGNTIYF. The DNA of the CDR3 is TGTGCCAGTAGGCTAACAGGGGCCGGCGGAAACACCATATATTTT.

The rearrangement links TRBV7-2 to TRBJ1-1; 8 bases align to TRBD1. The ends lost 0 bases at V and 14 bases at J; junction bases unmatched: 8. Germline-derived CDR1 and CDR2 are SGHTA and FQGNSA. The CDR3 is made up of 13 amino acids. The CDR3 DNA follows: TGTGCCAGCAGCTTAGCGTCCGGGACAGGAGGCTTCTTT. Amino acid sequence: CASSLASGTGGFF. The complete variable domain, with remaining parts taken from reference TRBV7-2 and TRBJ1-1, reads GAGVSQSPSNKVTEKGKDVELRCDPISGHTALYWYRQSLGQGLEFLIYFQGNSAPDKSGLPSDRFSAERTGGSVSTLTIQRTQQEDSAVYLCASSLASGTGGFFGQGTRLTVV.

The CDR3 bases are TGTGCCAGCAATTCCTATACCAAGGCTTACAATGAGCAGTTCTTC. This translates into CASNSYTKAYNEQFF. The chain carries TRBV27 and TRBJ2-1; D is unclear. The CDR3 loop spans 15 amino acids. Between the trimmed V and J ends, which lost 7 bases and 4 bases, there was a span of 17 bases. Germline V gene lookup returns CDR1 MNHEY and CDR2 SMNVEV (reference sequence).

This chain connects TRBV7-8 to TRBJ1-5; weak D call: TRBD1 (5 bases). The CDR3 covers 13 residues. Trimming took 6 bases from V and 0 from J, leaving 6 bases between them. The V gene's germline CDR1 is SGHVS and CDR2 FQNEAQ. CDR3 bases: TGTGCCAGCAGACAGGATAGCAATCAGCCCCAGCATTTT. Its translation: CASRQDSNQPQHF.